The sequence of this T cell receptor (beta chain) was determined in a study of glioma-infiltrating T cells. Amplification of TCR alpha and beta CDR3 regions from RNA used iRepertoire nested multiplex PCR. For one-step reverse transcription and amplification, about 90-450 ng of tissue mRNA or PBMC total RNA was used. TCRdb redid the calling of the multiplex PCR reads with MiXCR, one entry per CDR3 protein. This sample yields over 140,000 distinct CDR3 sequences, of which 39% are seen a single time; around 18% belongs to the top ten. Details on this clonotype: No antigen is known for it.

This CDR3 has 16 amino acids. J gave up 4 bases and V 6 bases, and 12 bases lay outside the gene matches. Germline V CDR1 and CDR2: MDHEN, SYDVKM. Study observations and caveats: Tissue and blood shared very few CDR3 sequences. Non-neoplastic patients had below-expected tissue-blood divergence, while all gliomas exceeded expectation.

Sequencing input: glioma tissue, nonneoplastic brain tissue, or PBMCs (not recorded which). This sequence joins TRBV28 and TRBJ2-5, with TRBD1 matching over 9 bases. This TCR was recovered from a human donor with low-grade glioma or glioblastoma, undergoing nonglioma brain surgery, or in good health (not recorded which). The CDR3 reads CASSRNRGLRGETQYF. Written as DNA, the CDR3 is TGTGCCAGCAGCCGCAACAGGGGGCTACGGGGAGAGACCCAGTACTTC.